What follows are 2 T cell receptor beta chains derived from one specimen sequenced in a study of CD8 T cells in ankylosing spondylitis. TCRdb reanalysed the 5' RACE reads using MiXCR and keeps one entry per CDR3 protein. The table shows about 96,000 distinct CDR3 sequences, with 27% occurring only once. Sequenced: blood, either unsorted or a sorted T cell fraction (not recorded which). The receptor set was obtained from a male donor with ankylosing spondylitis or in good health (not recorded which).

The chain uses TRBV20-1 and TRBJ2-5, with 7 nucleotides matching TRBD2. Per the germline V gene, CDR1 is DFQATT and CDR2 is SNEGSKA (reference sequence). CDR3 size: 13 residues. The CDR3 DNA is TGCAGCTTTGCTAGCGGTTACCAAGAGACCCAGTACTTC. Translation gives CSFASGYQETQYF.

The chain carries TRBV7-2 and TRBJ2-2; 7 positions match TRBD2. The germline V gene has CDR1 SGHTA and CDR2 FQGNSA. The CDR3 extends over 17 amino acids. V shed 5 bases and J 6 bases; nucleotides not matched to a gene: 15. CDR3 nucleotides: TGTGCCAGCAGCGAGGGTAGGGGCGGGAGTCTGGCCGGGGAGCTGTTTTTT. This codes for CASSEGRGGSLAGELFF. Complete variable domain (other parts from reference TRBV7-2 and TRBJ2-2): GAGVSQSPSNKVTEKGKDVELRCDPISGHTALYWYRQSLGQGLEFLIYFQGNSAPDKSGLPSDRFSAERTGGSVSTLTIQRTQQEDSAVYLCASSEGRGGSLAGELFFGEGSRLTVL.